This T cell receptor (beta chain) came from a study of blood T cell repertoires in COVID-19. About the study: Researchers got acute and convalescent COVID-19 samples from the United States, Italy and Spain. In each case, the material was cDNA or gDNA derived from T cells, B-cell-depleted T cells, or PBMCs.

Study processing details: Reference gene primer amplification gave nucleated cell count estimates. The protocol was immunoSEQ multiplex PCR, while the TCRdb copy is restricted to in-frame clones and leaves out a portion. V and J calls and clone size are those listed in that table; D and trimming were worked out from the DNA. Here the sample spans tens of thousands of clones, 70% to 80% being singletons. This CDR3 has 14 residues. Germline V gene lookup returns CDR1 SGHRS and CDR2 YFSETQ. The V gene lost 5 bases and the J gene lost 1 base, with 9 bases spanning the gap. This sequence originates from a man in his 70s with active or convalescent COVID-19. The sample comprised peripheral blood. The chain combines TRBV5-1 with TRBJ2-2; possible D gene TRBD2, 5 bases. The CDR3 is CASRKAGNTGELFF. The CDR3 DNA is TGCGCCAGCAGGAAGGCGGGGAACACCGGGGAGCTGTTTTTT.